This T cell receptor beta chain was identified in a study of OX40 agonist ivuxolimab in advanced cancers. Study information: Partial responses were achieved by three patients, one with hepatocellular carcinoma and two with cutaneous melanoma.

Broader study findings: In CD8+ T cells, expanded clones were on average more numerous than in CD4+.

This CDR3 contains 14 residues. The germline CDR1 and CDR2 sequences are MNHEY and SMNVEV (reference sequence). Trimming cost V 3 bases and J 3 bases; bases outside gene matches: 4. The protocol was immunoSEQ multiplex PCR, while the TCRdb copy is restricted to in-frame clones and leaves out a portion. This sample has approximately 42,000 clones, with approximately 86% found just once. To note about this clone: Its target is unknown.

The rearrangement links TRBV27 to TRBJ1-1, with TRBD1 matching over 7 bases. This sample comprised CD4+ or CD8+ T cells sorted from blood, obtained in a trial of the OX40 agonist ivuxolimab. This receptor was identified in an adult with an advanced solid tumor such as melanoma, head and neck, liver or kidney cancer. The CDR3 region has the DNA TGTGCCAGCAGTTTTGGACAGGTAGACACTGAAGCTTTCTTT. Its translation is CASSFGQVDTEAFF.